This entry concerns a single TCR beta chain. Its antigen remains unidentified. From germline, CDR1 is SEHNR and CDR2 FQNEAQ (reference sequence). The CDR3 sequence is 13 residues long. The source of the sample is a study of monozygotic twins with inflammatory bowel disease. Whole-study results and caveats: Findings did not support one strong IBD-associated signal or clonotype.

From the 5' RACE reads, TCRdb lists one entry per CDR3 protein and no DNA. The sample table sets out some 170,000 distinct CDR3 sequences. This TCR was recovered from a human donor with ulcerative colitis or Crohn's disease, or a healthy co-twin of an affected twin (not recorded which). Input material: blood. This chain connects TRBV7-9 to TRBJ1-5. CDR3 region: CASSIIEGKPQHF. Looking up the rest from reference TRBV7-9 and TRBJ1-5 gives the full variable domain: DTGVSQNPRHKITKRGQNVTFRCDPISEHNRLYWYRQTLGQGPEFLTYFQNEAQLEKSRLLSDRFSAERPKGSFSTLEIQRTEQGDSAMYLCASSIIEGKPQHFGDGTRLSIL.